The clone carrying this T cell receptor (beta chain) was counted a few times. Its antigen remains unidentified. Combining a sample-barcoded 5' primer with a J-beta primer mix, a second PCR ran for 7 to 11 cycles. TCRdb independently ran MiXCR on the 5' RACE reads; one entry per CDR3 protein. Of 450,000 to 700,000 distinct CDR3 sequences in the sample, about 26% were seen once. Trimming removed 4 bases at V and 7 bases at J, with 20 bases between. The CDR3 is made up of 15 amino acids. Germline V gene data show CDR1 as SGHRS and CDR2 as YFSETQ. This entry comes from a study of blood T cells in healthy people across ages. Donors gave approximately 9.9 milliliters of peripheral blood apiece. General study findings and limits: No conclusive comparison of naive versus antigen-experienced cells was possible with unsorted PBMCs. Among T cells, TCR beta diversity per million cells dropped roughly linearly as age rose.

Material for sequencing was blood. This TCR derives from a woman aged 70 to 79 in good health. V usage is TRBV5-1 and J usage is TRBJ2-5, with D tentatively TRBD1 (6 bases). The CDR3 here is CASSPQPGVLGTQYF. In DNA form, the CDR3 reads TGCGCCAGCAGCCCCCAGCCAGGGGTGCTAGGGACCCAGTACTTC.